This is a list of T cell receptor beta chains from one sample in a study of blood T cell repertoires in COVID-19. The table came from immunoSEQ multiplex PCR; TCRdb's copy has only in-frame clones and leaves some out. The data hold 130,000 or so clones, with about 82% observed a single time. Sequencing used peripheral blood. The receptors come from a woman in her fifties or sixties with acute or convalescent COVID-19. CDR3s include the opening cysteine and the closing phenylalanine or tryptophan. The D gene is left open where the match is weak. The size field is filled for only some rows; it gives once, few, many or a size class.

J gene,clone size,V gene,D gene,CDR3 DNA,CDR3 protein
TRBJ2-3,NA,TRBV3-1/TRBV3-2,TRBD2,TGTGCCAGCAGCCAAGATGGGAGGGGTAGCACAGATACGCAGTATTTT,CASSQDGRGSTDTQYF
TRBJ2-1,NA,TRBV29-1,TRBD2,TGCAGCGTCCGAACTAGCGGGGGGGCCTCCATCTACAATGAGCAGTTCTTC,CSVRTSGGASIYNEQFF
TRBJ1-5,few,TRBV2,NA,TGTGCCAGCAGTGAAGAACAGGGAGTTTCCCCCCAGCATTTT,CASSEEQGVSPQHF
TRBJ2-1,NA,TRBV4-1,NA,TGCGCCAGCAGCCAAGATGGAGAAAGCGACTACTACAATGAGCAGTTCTTC,CASSQDGESDYYNEQFF
TRBJ2-7,once,TRBV5-1,TRBD1,TGCGCCAGCAGCCCGCGGACAGGTAGCTCCTACGAGCAGTACTTC,CASSPRTGSSYEQYF
TRBJ2-7,once,TRBV5-1,NA,TGCGCCAGCAGCTTGGAATTCGGCTACGAGCAGTACTTC,CASSLEFGYEQYF
TRBJ1-1,NA,TRBV4-1,NA,TGCGCCAGCACCCTAGGGGGGGGGAACACTGAAGCTTTCTTT,CASTLGGGNTEAFF
TRBJ2-7,NA,TRBV19,TRBD1,TGTGCCAGTAGAGGGTTGGACAGGGGAAACTCCTACGAGCAGTACTTC,CASRGLDRGNSYEQYF
TRBJ2-1,NA,TRBV6-6,TRBD1,TGTGCCAGCAGTCACGGACAGGGAACCAACCCAAAATGCTACAATGAGCAGTTCTTC,CASSHGQGTNPKCYNEQFF
TRBJ2-7,NA,TRBV5-1,NA,TGCGCCAGCAGCTTGGTACCCCCTGGCGGCCCGCCCTCCTACGAGCAGTACTTC,CASSLVPPGGPPSYEQYF
TRBJ2-1,NA,TRBV6-2/TRBV6-3,TRBD2,TGTGCCAGCAGTTATCACTCAGTAGCGGGTGTCCGTGAGCAGTTCTTC,CASSYHSVAGVREQFF
TRBJ2-7,NA,TRBV9,TRBD2,TGTGCCAGCAGCGGACTAGCGGCCCCCTACGAGCAGTACTTC,CASSGLAAPYEQYF
TRBJ2-5,NA,TRBV5-1,NA,TGCGCCAGCAGCGGGGGACACCGTATTGAGACCCAGTACTTC,CASSGGHRIETQYF
TRBJ1-2,NA,TRBV5-4,NA,TGTGCCAGCAGCTTGGCCCTTCGAGGGGGTAACTATGGCTACACCTTC,CASSLALRGGNYGYTF
TRBJ2-1,NA,TRBV30,NA,TGTGCCTGGGCTCAGGGGCTAGCCGATGAGCAGTTCTTC,CAWAQGLADEQFF
TRBJ2-6,NA,TRBV30,NA,TGTGCCTGGAGGCCGACTCTAGGGAGCTCTGGGGCCAACGTCCTGACTTTC,CAWRPTLGSSGANVLTF
TRBJ1-1,NA,TRBV25-1,NA,TGTGCCAGCAGTGAATTAGCCCTTACCGAAGCTTTCTTT,CASSELALTEAFF
TRBJ1-1,NA,TRBV6-6,TRBD1,TGTGCCAGCAGTTCCGACAGGGCGCAGGGGAACACTGAAGCTTTCTTT,CASSSDRAQGNTEAFF
TRBJ2-1,NA,TRBV4-1,NA,TGCGCCAGCAGCCAAGATTATCAGGGGAGAGGGCAGTTCTTC,CASSQDYQGRGQFF